This T cell receptor beta chain originates from a study of T cells in Graves' hyperthyroidism and ophthalmopathy. Over 18 months, lack of ophthalmopathy progression marked Graves' hyperthyroidism as stable. Investigators excluded patients with uncontrolled infection, other autoimmune disease, pregnancy or lactation. Thyroid ultrasound and orbital computed tomography, with clinical symptoms and serum thyroxine and TRAb, informed diagnoses. It was over 9.5 ml of fresh peripheral blood that supplied the PBMCs. Amplified TCR beta CDR3 regions derived from RNA transcripts. HTBI primers drove first-round RT-PCR of the TCR CDR3. In TCRdb, the multiplex PCR reads were re-called with MiXCR into one record per CDR3 protein. The sample includes about 420,000 distinct CDR3 sequences, about 15% of them seen just once. About this clonotype itself: A much bigger clone sits one base away, suggesting this may be a read error.

This receptor was identified in a woman aged 18-35 years with Graves' hyperthyroidism. Sequenced input: blood.

CDR3 DNA sequence: TGTGCCAGCAGTGGGATTGGCGGAGTTGAGATCAATGAGCAGTTCTTC. Encoded protein: CASSGIGGVEINEQFF. This chain connects TRBV12-3 or TRBV12-4 to TRBJ2-1; no firm D call. There are 16 residues in the CDR3. Between the trimmed V and J ends, which lost 5 bases and 6 bases, there was a span of 20 bases.